Presented here are 30 T cell receptor beta chains from one specimen sequenced in a study of Tregs in tolerant kidney transplant recipients. The assay was immunoSEQ multiplex PCR, and TCRdb's table has in-frame clones only and misses some. Of 1,500 to 2,000 clones listed, 65% to 75% are singletons. No antigen has been assigned to these receptors. The material sequenced was CD8+ T cells from blood cultured with allogeneic cells. The receptors were gathered from a human donor in good health.

The chain couples TRBV4-1 to TRBJ2-7, with D perhaps matching TRBD2 (6 bases). Germline assignment: CDR1 MGHRA and CDR2 YSYEKL. The CDR3 is 16 residues long. V was shortened by 3 bases and J by 3 bases, with 18 bases between the two germline ends. CDR3 nucleotide sequence: TGCGCCAGCAGCCAGGATCGACTAGAACCTTTCTACGAGCAGTACTTC. Its translation is CASSQDRLEPFYEQYF.

The rearrangement links TRBV9 to TRBJ2-1, with TRBD2 identical over 14 bases. Trimming cost V 8 bases and J 4 bases; bases outside gene matches: 14. This CDR3 is built from 18 residues. CDR1 and CDR2 (germline): SGDLS, YYNGEE. CDR3 sequence: CASQGTSGRNVWYNEQFF. In nucleotides, the CDR3 is TGTGCCAGTCAAGGGACTAGCGGGAGAAATGTATGGTACAATGAGCAGTTCTTC. Full variable domain (missing parts from reference TRBV9 and TRBJ2-1): DSGVTQTPKHLITATGQRVTLRCSPRSGDLSVYWYQQSLDQGLQFLIQYYNGEERAKGNILERFSAQQFPDLHSELNLSSLELGDSALYFCASQGTSGRNVWYNEQFFGPGTRLTVL.

A word on this clone: The final CDR3 position lacks the conserved phenylalanine or tryptophan, pointing to a likely read error. The DNA is left out, because the CDR3 cannot be placed on it with certainty; the CDR3 is given as TCRdb lists it. The rearrangement links TRBV20-1 to TRBJ2-6. The CDR3 is made up of 11 amino acids, end residues included. Germline V gives CDR1 DFQATT, CDR2 SNEGSKA (reference sequence). CDR3 residues: CSARQRLFHKV.

This clone was recorded once. The rearrangement joins TRBV6-5 to TRBJ1-2; D ambiguous. This CDR3 contains 13 residues. In germline, CDR1 is MNHEY, CDR2 SVGAGI. Trimming shortened V by 3 bases and J by 4 bases, and 9 bases separated the two germline ends. CDR3 DNA: TGTGCCAGCAGTTATGGTGGGAGCTATGGCTACACCTTC. It codes for CASSYGGSYGYTF.

The chain links TRBV27 to TRBJ2-2; D gene ambiguous. This CDR3 is 18 amino acids long. V was shortened by 3 bases and J by 4 bases, with 21 bases between the two germline ends. Germline-derived CDR1 and CDR2 are MNHEY and SMNVEV (reference sequence). The CDR3 sequence: CASSFSRVVYSSTGELFF. The CDR3 DNA reads TGTGCCAGCAGTTTTTCTCGGGTCGTGTACAGCTCCACCGGGGAGCTGTTTTTT.

This sequence joins TRBV6-5 and TRBJ2-1; D not resolved. CDR1 MNHEY and CDR2 SVGAGI come from the germline V gene. With 0 bases removed from V and 2 bases from J, the gap between germline ends came to 5 bases. The length of the CDR3 is 14 residues. CDR3 DNA: TGTGCCAGCAGTTACTCGAGGACCTACAATGAGCAGTTCTTC. Protein product: CASSYSRTYNEQFF.

The J gene is TRBJ2-7, the V gene TRBV5-4; weak D call: TRBD1 (5 bases). This CDR3 spans 12 amino acids. The V end lost 5 bases, the J end lost 6 bases, and 12 bases lay between the germline ends. Germline V gene sequence: CDR1 SGHNT, CDR2 YYREEE (reference sequence). This CDR3 reads CASSPRRGEQYF. The DNA for the CDR3 is TGTGCCAGCAGTCCGCGAAGGGGCGAGCAGTACTTC.

The chain links TRBV7-8 to TRBJ1-2; D is uncertain. Germline values: CDR1 SGHVS, CDR2 FQNEAQ. The CDR3 length is 15 residues. V was trimmed by 1 base and J by 6 bases, leaving 15 bases between them. The CDR3 sequence is CASSLVGPSGDGYTF. The CDR3 DNA follows: TGTGCCAGCAGCTTAGTAGGGCCGTCCGGGGATGGCTACACCTTC.

This chain uses TRBV5-8 with TRBJ2-1; 7 positions match TRBD2. V was pared by 3 bases and J by 7 bases, with 7 bases of the junction left unmatched. Germline CDR1 reads SGHTS; CDR2 reads YDEGEE. The CDR3 is made up of 14 amino acids. This CDR3 reads CASSSGREGNEQFF. The CDR3 bases are TGTGCCAGCAGCTCCGGTAGGGAGGGAAATGAGCAGTTCTTC.

The chain employs TRBV27 and TRBJ2-3; maybe TRBD2 (5 bases). V was clipped by 6 bases and J by 8 bases, with 12 bases between them. Germline CDR1 and CDR2: MNHEY and SMNVEV (reference sequence). CDR3 size: 12 residues. The CDR3 is CASSPGRGTQYF. CDR3 bases: TGTGCCAGCAGCCCGGGGAGAGGTACGCAGTATTTT.

This clone was counted only a few times. The V call is TRBV6-5, the J call TRBJ2-7; 13 positions match TRBD2. CDR1 is MNHEY and CDR2 is SVGAGI in the germline V gene. The CDR3 totals 13 residues. J was trimmed by 7 bases and V by 11 bases; bases with no gene match: 8. CDR3 coding DNA: TGTGCCGCCCGGACTAGCGGGAGAGTAGAGCAGTACTTC. As protein: CAARTSGRVEQYF.

This clone occurred a few times. The chain joins TRBV4-1 to TRBJ2-1; 11 bases match TRBD2. This CDR3 has 13 residues. Unmatched junction bases numbered 2, after V lost 4 bases and J lost 9 bases. Germline-derived CDR1 and CDR2 are MGHRA and YSYEKL. In DNA, the CDR3 is TGCGCCAGCAGCCTAGCGGGGGGGGGTGAGCAGTTCTTC. Translation gives CASSLAGGGEQFF.

This chain links TRBV6-6 with TRBJ2-4; the D gene is possibly TRBD1 (6 bases). The CDR3 has 15 amino acids. Germline CDR1 is MNHNY and CDR2 is SVGAGI (reference sequence). V lost 2 bases to trimming and J lost 2 bases, with 10 bases between them. DNA for the CDR3: TGTGCCAGCAGTTACCTTACAGGGACCAAAAACATTCAGTACTTC. Its protein is CASSYLTGTKNIQYF.

The gene calls are TRBV2 and TRBJ1-6; a weak D match, TRBD1 (5 bases). This CDR3 has 15 residues. V was clipped by 6 bases and J by 7 bases, with 16 bases between them. Per the germline V gene, CDR1 is SNHLY and CDR2 is FYNNEI. CDR3 sequence (DNA): TGTGCCAGCAGGGGGGAACGTCATGGAAATTCACCCCTCCACTTT. Its translation is CASRGERHGNSPLHF.

In the case of this clone: Sequence at one end of the junction differs from germline and may be a read error. The V call is TRBV7-7, the J call TRBJ2-7, with 8 nucleotides matching TRBD1. Germline-derived CDR1 and CDR2 are SSHAT and FNYEAQ (reference sequence). The CDR3 covers 15 residues. This chain's CDR3 is CASSPGTGGMYEQYF. The CDR3 DNA reads as TGTGCTAGCAGCCCGGGGACAGGCGGCATGTACGAGCAGTACTTC.

The chain joins TRBV25-1 to TRBJ1-2, with TRBD1 matching over 7 bases. Looked up from germline, CDR1 is MGHDK and CDR2 is SYGVNS. This CDR3 is built from 15 residues. V was clipped by 4 bases and J by 2 bases; unmatched bases: 7. CDR3: CASSGYRGANYGYTF. The CDR3, as DNA: TGTGCCAGCAGTGGATACAGGGGTGCCAACTATGGCTACACCTTC.

The chain carries TRBV4-1 and TRBJ2-7; TRBD1 is a possible D gene (5 bases). CDR1 is MGHRA and CDR2 is YSYEKL in the germline V gene. Trimming left V 3 bases short and J 0 bases short, with 12 bases between. The CDR3 has 15 residues. The CDR3 spells CASSHGQGSSYEQYF. As DNA, the CDR3 is TGCGCCAGCAGCCATGGTCAGGGCAGCTCCTACGAGCAGTACTTC.

This clone has more than one count but fewer than ten. The gene calls are TRBV19 and TRBJ2-7; perhaps D is TRBD1 or TRBD2 (5 bases each). Per germline, CDR1 LNHDA and CDR2 SQIVND (reference sequence). The CDR3 has 14 amino acids. V lost 6 bases, J lost 2 bases, and 14 bases lay in between. The CDR3 here is CASSLGDGAYEQYF. The CDR3 DNA reads TGTGCCAGTAGCCTGGGGGACGGAGCCTACGAGCAGTACTTC.

This clone turned up a few times. This chain links TRBV25-1 with TRBJ2-1; D is undetermined. The CDR3 covers 14 residues. Germline CDR1 reads MGHDK; CDR2 reads SYGVNS. The ends were cut back, 4 bases at V and 0 bases at J, with 7 bases in the middle. CDR3 coding DNA: TGTGCCAGCAGTGCCCTGGACTCCTACAATGAGCAGTTCTTC. Translating gives CASSALDSYNEQFF. Combining the CDR3 with reference TRBV25-1 and TRBJ2-1 gives the whole variable domain EADIYQTPRYLVIGTGKKITLECSQTMGHDKMYWYQQDPGMELHLIHYSYGVNSTEKGDLSSESTVSRIRTEHFPLTLESARPSHTSQYLCASSALDSYNEQFFGPGTRLTVL.

This chain joins TRBV5-4 and TRBJ2-5; 8 bases match TRBD2. The CDR3 has 16 amino acids. J was trimmed by 1 base and V by 3 bases; bases with no gene match: 8. CDR1 SGHNT and CDR2 YYREEE come from the germline V gene (reference sequence). The CDR3 loop reads CASSSLGLERQETQYF. The CDR3 DNA follows: TGTGCCAGCAGCTCACTGGGACTAGAGCGCCAAGAGACCCAGTACTTC. The variable domain in full, completed from reference TRBV5-4 and TRBJ2-5, reads ETGVTQSPTHLIKTRGQQVTLRCSSQSGHNTVSWYQQALGQGPQFIFQYYREEENGRGNFPPRFSGLQFPNYSSELNVNALELDDSALYLCASSSLGLERQETQYFGPGTRLLVL.

The chain uses TRBV13 and TRBJ2-7, with 12 bases fitting TRBD1. With 5 bases clipped from V and 5 bases from J, the junction kept 7 bases outside the gene matches. The CDR3 loop spans 15 amino acids. Germline assignment: CDR1 PRHDT and CDR2 FYEKMQ (reference sequence). The CDR3 here is CASSQRDRGRNEQYF. CDR3 DNA: TGTGCCAGCAGCCAAAGGGACAGGGGGCGTAACGAGCAGTACTTC.

This chain uses TRBV5-1 with TRBJ2-1, with a weak D call TRBD2 (7 bases). Germline CDR1 reads SGHRS; CDR2 reads YFSETQ. V was pared by 3 bases and J by 0 bases, with 16 bases between. CDR3 length: 17 amino acids. The chain's CDR3 is CASSWGGRGGSYNEQFF. The DNA of the CDR3 is TGCGCCAGCAGCTGGGGAGGTAGGGGGGGCTCCTACAATGAGCAGTTCTTC.

V is TRBV7-8 and J is TRBJ2-5; perhaps TRBD2 as D (6 bases). CDR1 SGHVS and CDR2 FQNEAQ come from the germline V gene. CDR3 length: 15 amino acids. V was pared by 3 bases and J by 0 bases, with 11 bases between. This chain's CDR3 is CASSFGDWYQETQYF. CDR3 DNA: TGTGCCAGCAGCTTCGGGGACTGGTACCAAGAGACCCAGTACTTC.

This chain joins TRBV11-1 and TRBJ2-3, with unresolved D. CDR3 length equals 11 residues. CDR1 is SGHAT and CDR2 is FQDESV in the germline V gene (reference sequence). V was trimmed by 4 bases and J by 11 bases, leaving 10 bases between them. The CDR3 protein is CASSSNRGQYF. For the CDR3, the DNA is TGTGCCAGCAGCTCAAACCGAGGGCAGTATTTT.

This sequence joins TRBV5-6 and TRBJ1-1; D might be TRBD1 (5 bases). Between the trimmed V and J ends, which lost 0 bases and 8 bases, there was a span of 5 bases. The CDR3 consists of 11 residues. Looked up from germline, CDR1 is SGHDT and CDR2 is YYEEEE. The CDR3 bases are TGTGCCAGCAGCTTGGACAGGGAAGCTTTCTTT. Its protein is CASSLDREAFF.

V is TRBV9 and J is TRBJ1-2; TRBD1 might be the D (5 bases). This CDR3 is 16 amino acids long. V was pared by 3 bases and J by 2 bases, with 17 bases between. CDR1 is SGDLS, CDR2 YYNGEE, per germline. CDR3 in DNA: TGTGCCAGCAGCGCCAGCATCGAGGGGCTGAACTATGGCTACACCTTC. Its protein is CASSASIEGLNYGYTF. Together with reference TRBV9 and TRBJ1-2, the CDR3 gives the full variable domain: DSGVTQTPKHLITATGQRVTLRCSPRSGDLSVYWYQQSLDQGLQFLIQYYNGEERAKGNILERFSAQQFPDLHSELNLSSLELGDSALYFCASSASIEGLNYGYTFGSGTRLTVV.

The rearrangement joins TRBV9 to TRBJ1-6; perhaps TRBD1 as D (5 bases). With 4 bases removed from V and 11 bases from J, the gap between germline ends came to 16 bases. CDR3 length equals 14 residues. CDR1 is SGDLS, CDR2 YYNGEE, per germline. As DNA, the CDR3 is TGTGCCAGCAGCCCCCGTGGGGGGGAGGCACCCCTCCACTTT. Its translation: CASSPRGGEAPLHF. Full variable domain (outside the CDR3, taken from reference TRBV9 and TRBJ1-6): DSGVTQTPKHLITATGQRVTLRCSPRSGDLSVYWYQQSLDQGLQFLIQYYNGEERAKGNILERFSAQQFPDLHSELNLSSLELGDSALYFCASSPRGGEAPLHFGNGTRLTVT.

The V call is TRBV6-5, the J call TRBJ2-7; 13 bases align to TRBD2. The V and J ends lost 4 bases and 5 bases, in that order; junction bases with no gene match: 8. Germline CDR1 reads MNHEY; CDR2 reads SVGAGI. The CDR3 contains 16 residues. The CDR3 DNA sequence: TGTGCCAGCAGTTTGACACTAGCGGGAGGGCCCCACGAGCAGTACTTC. This translates into CASSLTLAGGPHEQYF.

This clone was recorded a few times. The chain recombines TRBV5-8 with TRBJ1-1, with 8 positions matching TRBD1. Germline values: CDR1 SGHTS, CDR2 YDEGEE. This CDR3 region has 19 residues. Losses at the gene ends were 2 bases for V and 4 bases for J; bases not matched to a gene: 19. The CDR3 DNA reads as TGTGCCAGCAGCTTCCGCCTGGGACAGGCCGCCGTGTGGGGCACTGAAGCTTTCTTT. It encodes CASSFRLGQAAVWGTEAFF.

The chain recombines TRBV11-2 with TRBJ2-7; 7 positions agree with TRBD2. This CDR3 is 16 amino acids long. Germline V gives CDR1 SGHAT, CDR2 FQNNGV. V gave up 0 bases and J gave up 4 bases; unmatched junction bases: 9. CDR3 protein: CASSLEPSGTYYEQYF. CDR3 in DNA: TGTGCCAGCAGCTTAGAGCCGAGCGGGACTTATTACGAGCAGTACTTC.